This T cell receptor beta chain was captured in a study of T-cell memory formation after mild COVID-19. About the study: The TCR clusters were mostly specific to one donor.

Of note for this clonotype: Its antigen is not identified.

Germline V gene lookup returns CDR1 SGHTA and CDR2 FQGNSA. The CDR3 consists of 15 residues. V was cut by 4 bases and J by 6 bases, with 15 bases left in between. Using its own MiXCR run on the 5' RACE reads, TCRdb lists one record per CDR3 protein. The sample carries approximately 260,000 distinct CDR3 sequences, more than 15% recorded once. Overall study results and limits: Memory cells collected pre-infection included some clones that later responded, suggesting cross-reactive memory joined. Largely, contracting CD4+ clones fell within CM and EM, and contracting CD8+ clones within EMRA.

The receptor's source is a man aged 18 to 35 who had mild COVID-19 (a few samples of this study predate the infection). Cell type and time point are not known. The chain carries TRBV7-2 and TRBJ1-4, with TRBD1 as a possible D gene (6 bases). The sequenced sample was PBMCs or a T cell subset sorted from them (not recorded which). CDR3 nucleotide sequence: TGTGCCAGCAGCTATAACACAGGGTGGGATGAAAAACTGTTTTTT. This gives the protein CASSYNTGWDEKLFF.